This T cell receptor beta chain was documented in a study of blood T cell repertoires in COVID-19 (dated by TCRdb to 2020 to 2021). Study-level background: Samples from collaborators originated in the United States, Italy and Spain and spanned both the acute and convalescent phases of COVID-19. The material from the prospective study consisted of cDNA or gDNA derived from T cells, B-cell-depleted T cells, or PBMCs. The dataset comprised deeply sampled blood TCRbeta repertoires from subjects exposed to, actively infected with, or recovered from COVID-19. The repertoires were released in a freely available public database meant as a resource for research on the immune response to SARS-CoV-2. The samples were drawn from the first 160 participants of the ongoing ImmuneRACE study and from about 1,200 subjects provided by 6 global collaborators. Sample metadata almost always included a de-identified subject ID, COVID-19 status, age in years and sex. Where available, HLA class I and class II types were obtained from metadata supplied by the sample provider rather than from assay-based typing.

The study at large found these results: The amount of clinical and demographic metadata varied by source and participant and was provided uncurated.

Enrolling through a virtual design, the prospective study's participants ranged in age from roughly 18 to 95 years and lived across about two dozen United States geographic areas. Cohort assignment in the prospective study relied on participant-reported clinical history from a screening survey and a study questionnaire. Recovered participants in ImmuneRACE Cohort 3 were defined by two consecutive negative NP/OP PCR tests, clearance by a healthcare professional, or resolution of symptoms. Mobile phlebotomists in the prospective study collected whole blood, serum and a nasopharyngeal or oropharyngeal swab from every participant. Prospective study participants could optionally give additional blood draws and questionnaires over an approximately 2-month period. Prospective study blood samples were shipped either frozen or at room temperature before DNA extraction. TCRbeta CDR3 regions were amplified from genomic DNA by means of the immunoSEQ Assay, a bias-controlled multiplex PCR. The study's own analysis went as follows. Nucleated cell counts per sample were estimated from amplification of reference gene primers within the assay. To quantify the absolute abundance of each unique TCRbeta CDR3 rearrangement, sequence reads were collapsed and filtered. For each sample, productive Simpson clonality was calculated by taking the square root of Simpson's diversity index across productive rearrangements. The table was pulled from immuneACCESS by TCRdb, which kept in-frame rearrangements only. Such tables lose some clones; where checked, under half of the loss comes from unresolved V genes, and the rest has no known cause. From that table come the V and J calls and clone size; the DNA was used to work out D and trimming. The sample records about 270,000 clones, 85% to 90% of which are singletons. The ten largest clones take up 2.4% of the sample.

The table lists this clone with a few counts. This receptor's antigen is unknown. Nothing much larger sits one base from this clone, and base qualities are not available. Between the V and J ends, shortened by 6 bases and 10 bases respectively, the junction contains 22 bases. Measured from the cysteine to the phenylalanine, the CDR3 is 16 residues long. Only the CDR3 part of the read is kept: 48 bases, read in frame from the first base. Per the germline V gene, SNHLY is the CDR1 and FYNNEI is the CDR2. The chain is made from TRBV2 and TRBJ1-6; TRBD1 is possibly the D segment (5 matching bases). This receptor was taken from a woman in her late teens or twenties who had recovered from COVID-19. Input material: PBMCs or T cells enriched from blood (not recorded which). The nucleotides read TGTGCCAGCAGCCTCTCTGGGGGGATTCGTAGATCACCCCTCCACTTT. Translated, it reads CASSLSGGIRRSPLHF. The CDR3 plus the reference TRBV2 and TRBJ1-6 genes for the other parts give the full variable domain: EPEVTQTPSHQVTQMGQEVILRCVPISNHLYFYWYRQILGQKVEFLVSFYNNEISEKSEIFDDQFSVERPDGSNFTLKIRSTKLEDSAMYFCASSLSGGIRRSPLHFGNGTRLTVT.